This T cell receptor beta chain emerged from a study of cytomegalovirus exposure and HLA in healthy donors. Background on the study: Later analysis reported that the roughly 110 validation repertoires shared the platform of the 650 to 700 first-cohort repertoires.

Only in-frame clones appear in the TCRdb table, and some are missing; sequencing was by immunoSEQ multiplex PCR. The data contain about 73,000 clones, 85% to 90% of them singletons. This CDR3 has 19 residues. The germline V gene encodes CDR1 LNHDA and CDR2 SQIVND (reference sequence). The ends lost 0 bases at V and 0 bases at J; junction bases unmatched: 10. This rearrangement joins TRBV19 to TRBJ1-5; 8 bases align to TRBD1. The sample comprised PBMCs. The TCR comes from a woman aged 18-29 years in good health and CMV-seropositive. The CDR3 protein is CASSIDPSRGPYSNQPQHF. The CDR3 DNA sequence: TGTGCCAGTAGTATAGATCCCAGCAGGGGGCCTTATAGCAATCAGCCCCAGCATTTT. Combining the CDR3 with reference TRBV19 and TRBJ1-5 gives the whole variable domain DGGITQSPKYLFRKEGQNVTLSCEQNLNHDAMYWYRQDPGQGLRLIYYSQIVNDFQKGDIAEGYSVSREKKESFPLTVTSAQKNPTAFYLCASSIDPSRGPYSNQPQHFGDGTRLSIL.